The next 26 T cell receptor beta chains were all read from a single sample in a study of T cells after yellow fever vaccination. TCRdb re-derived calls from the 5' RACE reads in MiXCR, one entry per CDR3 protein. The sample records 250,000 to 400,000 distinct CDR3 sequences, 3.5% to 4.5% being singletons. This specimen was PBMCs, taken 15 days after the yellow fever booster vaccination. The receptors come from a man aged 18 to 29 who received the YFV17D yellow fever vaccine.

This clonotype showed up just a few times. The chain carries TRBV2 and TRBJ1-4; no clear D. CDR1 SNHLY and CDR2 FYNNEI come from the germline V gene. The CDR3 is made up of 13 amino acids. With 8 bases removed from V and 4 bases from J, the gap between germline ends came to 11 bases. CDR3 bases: TGTGCCAGCCAGACGGAGGTTAATGAAAAACTGTTTTTT. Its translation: CASQTEVNEKLFF. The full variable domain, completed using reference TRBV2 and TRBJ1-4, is EPEVTQTPSHQVTQMGQEVILRCVPISNHLYFYWYRQILGQKVEFLVSFYNNEISEKSEIFDDQFSVERPDGSNFTLKIRSTKLEDSAMYFCASQTEVNEKLFFGSGTQLSVL.

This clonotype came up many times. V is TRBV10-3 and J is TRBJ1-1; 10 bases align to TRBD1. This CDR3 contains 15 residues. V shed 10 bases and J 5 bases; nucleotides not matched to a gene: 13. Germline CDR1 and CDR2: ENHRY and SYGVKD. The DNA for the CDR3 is TGTGCCACCAAACGGACAGGGGGGTCGGGAACTGAAGCTTTCTTT. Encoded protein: CATKRTGGSGTEAFF.

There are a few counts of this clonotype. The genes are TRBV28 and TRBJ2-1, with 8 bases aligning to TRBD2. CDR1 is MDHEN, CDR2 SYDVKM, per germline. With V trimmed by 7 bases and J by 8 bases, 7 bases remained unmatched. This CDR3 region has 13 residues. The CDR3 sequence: CASTGGAIDEQFF. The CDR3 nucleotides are TGTGCCAGCACCGGGGGGGCCATCGATGAGCAGTTCTTC.

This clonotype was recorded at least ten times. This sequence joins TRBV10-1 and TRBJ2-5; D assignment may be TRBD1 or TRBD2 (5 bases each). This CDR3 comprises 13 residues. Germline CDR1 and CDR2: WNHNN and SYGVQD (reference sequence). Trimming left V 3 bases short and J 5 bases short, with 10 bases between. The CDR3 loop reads CASSDGEGETQYF. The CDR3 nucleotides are TGCGCCAGCAGTGATGGAGAGGGGGAGACCCAGTACTTC.

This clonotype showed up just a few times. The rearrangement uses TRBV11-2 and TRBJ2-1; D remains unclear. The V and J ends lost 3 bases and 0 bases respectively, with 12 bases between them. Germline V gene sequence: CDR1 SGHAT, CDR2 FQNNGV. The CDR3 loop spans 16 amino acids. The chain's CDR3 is CASSFVSSGSYNEQFF. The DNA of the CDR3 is TGTGCCAGCAGCTTCGTCAGCTCGGGCTCCTACAATGAGCAGTTCTTC.

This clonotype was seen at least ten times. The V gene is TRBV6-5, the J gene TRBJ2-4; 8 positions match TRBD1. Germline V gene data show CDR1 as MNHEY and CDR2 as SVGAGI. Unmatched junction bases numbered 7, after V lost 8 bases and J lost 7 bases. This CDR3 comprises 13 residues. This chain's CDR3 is CASRDRGENIQYF. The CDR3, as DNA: TGTGCCAGCCGAGACAGGGGAGAGAACATTCAGTACTTC.

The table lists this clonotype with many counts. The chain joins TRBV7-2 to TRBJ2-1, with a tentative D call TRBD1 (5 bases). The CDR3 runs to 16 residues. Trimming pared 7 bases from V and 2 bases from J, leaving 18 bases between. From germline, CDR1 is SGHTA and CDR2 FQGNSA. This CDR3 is CASTPDAGLAYNEQFF. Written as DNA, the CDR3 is TGTGCCAGCACCCCCGATGCAGGGCTTGCCTACAATGAGCAGTTCTTC.

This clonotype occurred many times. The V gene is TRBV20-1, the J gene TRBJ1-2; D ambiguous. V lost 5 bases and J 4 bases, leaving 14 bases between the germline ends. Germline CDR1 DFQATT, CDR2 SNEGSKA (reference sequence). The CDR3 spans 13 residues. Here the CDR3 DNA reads TGCAGTGCTGCAATCGGAGGGAGCTATGGCTACACCTTC. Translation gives CSAAIGGSYGYTF.

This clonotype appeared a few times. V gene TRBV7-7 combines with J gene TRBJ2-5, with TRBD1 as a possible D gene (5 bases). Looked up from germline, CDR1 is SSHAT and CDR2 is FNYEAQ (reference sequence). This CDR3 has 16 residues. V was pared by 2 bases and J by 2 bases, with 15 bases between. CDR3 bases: TGTGCCAGCAGCTTATCTGGACACGGAAATCAAGAGACCCAGTACTTC. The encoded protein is CASSLSGHGNQETQYF.

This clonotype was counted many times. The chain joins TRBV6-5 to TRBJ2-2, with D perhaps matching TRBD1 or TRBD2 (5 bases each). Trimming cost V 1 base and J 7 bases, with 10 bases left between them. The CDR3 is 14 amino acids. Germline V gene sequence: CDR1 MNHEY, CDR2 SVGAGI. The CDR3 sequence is CASSYYGDLGELFF. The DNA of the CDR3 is TGTGCCAGCAGTTACTATGGGGACCTCGGGGAGCTGTTTTTT.

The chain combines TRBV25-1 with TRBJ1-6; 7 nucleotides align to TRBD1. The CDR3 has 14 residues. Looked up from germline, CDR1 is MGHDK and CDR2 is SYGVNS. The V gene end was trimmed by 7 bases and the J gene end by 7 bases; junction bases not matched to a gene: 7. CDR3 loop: CASTQTGTNSPLHF. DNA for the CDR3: TGTGCCAGCACCCAGACAGGGACAAATTCACCCCTCCACTTT.

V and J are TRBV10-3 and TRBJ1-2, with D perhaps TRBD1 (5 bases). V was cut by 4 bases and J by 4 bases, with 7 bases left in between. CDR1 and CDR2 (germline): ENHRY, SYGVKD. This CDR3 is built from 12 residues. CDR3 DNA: TGTGCCATCAGTGTTGACAGCTATGGCTACACCTTC. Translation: CAISVDSYGYTF.

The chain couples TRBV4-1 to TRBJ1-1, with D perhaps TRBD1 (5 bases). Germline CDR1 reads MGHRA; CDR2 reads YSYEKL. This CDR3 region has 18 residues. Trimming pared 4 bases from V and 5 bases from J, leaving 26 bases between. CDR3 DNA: TGCGCCAGCAGCCTCCTTGGGACCCAAAAGAATGTTGGGACTGAAGCTTTCTTT. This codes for CASSLLGTQKNVGTEAFF.

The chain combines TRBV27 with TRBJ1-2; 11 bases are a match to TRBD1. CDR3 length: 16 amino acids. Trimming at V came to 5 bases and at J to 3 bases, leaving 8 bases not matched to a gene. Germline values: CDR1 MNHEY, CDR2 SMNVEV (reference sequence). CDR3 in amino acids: CASSRTGGNLDYGYTF. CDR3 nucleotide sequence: TGTGCCAGCAGTCGGACAGGGGGCAATCTCGACTATGGCTACACCTTC.

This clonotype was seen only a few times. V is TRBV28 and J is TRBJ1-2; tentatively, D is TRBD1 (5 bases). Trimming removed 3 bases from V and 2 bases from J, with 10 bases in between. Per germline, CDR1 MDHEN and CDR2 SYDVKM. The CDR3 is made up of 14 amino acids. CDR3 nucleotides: TGTGCCAGCAGTTTGTCGGGACGGAACTATGGCTACACCTTC. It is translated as CASSLSGRNYGYTF.

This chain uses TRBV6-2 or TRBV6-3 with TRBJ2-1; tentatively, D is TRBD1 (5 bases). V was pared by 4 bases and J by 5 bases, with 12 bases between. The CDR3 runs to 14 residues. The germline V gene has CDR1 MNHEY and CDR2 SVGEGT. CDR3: CASSFLGQHNEQFF. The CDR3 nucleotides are TGTGCCAGCAGTTTCCTCGGACAACACAATGAGCAGTTCTTC.

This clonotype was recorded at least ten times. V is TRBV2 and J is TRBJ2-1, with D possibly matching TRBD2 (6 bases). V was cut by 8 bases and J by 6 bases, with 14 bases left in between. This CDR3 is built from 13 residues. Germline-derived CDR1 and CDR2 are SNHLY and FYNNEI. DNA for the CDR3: TGTGCCAGCTCCTCGACTAGTTTCAATGAGCAGTTCTTC. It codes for CASSSTSFNEQFF. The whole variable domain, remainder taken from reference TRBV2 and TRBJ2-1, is EPEVTQTPSHQVTQMGQEVILRCVPISNHLYFYWYRQILGQKVEFLVSFYNNEISEKSEIFDDQFSVERPDGSNFTLKIRSTKLEDSAMYFCASSSTSFNEQFFGPGTRLTVL.

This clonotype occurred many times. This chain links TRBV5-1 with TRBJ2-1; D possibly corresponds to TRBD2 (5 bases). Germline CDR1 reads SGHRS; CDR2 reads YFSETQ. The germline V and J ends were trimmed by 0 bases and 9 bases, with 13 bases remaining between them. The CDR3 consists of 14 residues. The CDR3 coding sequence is TGCGCCAGCAGCTTGGGTCCTTTCGCGGGTGAGCAGTTCTTC. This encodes CASSLGPFAGEQFF. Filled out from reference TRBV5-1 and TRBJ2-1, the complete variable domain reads KAGVTQTPRYLIKTRGQQVTLSCSPISGHRSVSWYQQTPGQGLQFLFEYFSETQRNKGNFPGRFSGRQFSNSRSEMNVSTLELGDSALYLCASSLGPFAGEQFFGPGTRLTVL.

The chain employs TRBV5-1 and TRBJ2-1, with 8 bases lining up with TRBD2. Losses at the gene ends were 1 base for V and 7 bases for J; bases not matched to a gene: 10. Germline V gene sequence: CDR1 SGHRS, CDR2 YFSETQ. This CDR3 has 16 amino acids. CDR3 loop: CASSLYSGEGGNEQFF. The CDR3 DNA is TGCGCCAGCAGCTTGTATAGCGGGGAAGGGGGAAATGAGCAGTTCTTC.

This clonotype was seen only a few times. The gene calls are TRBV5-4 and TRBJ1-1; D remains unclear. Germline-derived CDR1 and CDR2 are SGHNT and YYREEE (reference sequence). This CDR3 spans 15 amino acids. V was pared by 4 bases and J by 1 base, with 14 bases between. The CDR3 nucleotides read TGTGCCAGCAGCCGCCGTGGGGTAGGGAACACTGAAGCTTTCTTT. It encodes CASSRRGVGNTEAFF. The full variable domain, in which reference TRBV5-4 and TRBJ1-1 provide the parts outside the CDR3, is ETGVTQSPTHLIKTRGQQVTLRCSSQSGHNTVSWYQQALGQGPQFIFQYYREEENGRGNFPPRFSGLQFPNYSSELNVNALELDDSALYLCASSRRGVGNTEAFFGQGTRLTVV.

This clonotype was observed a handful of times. The CDR3 DNA follows: TGCGCCAGCAGCCCGACCCCTTCCCCCCAGCCAACTAATGAAAAACTGTTTTTT. Its translation is CASSPTPSPQPTNEKLFF. The chain is built from TRBV4-1 and TRBJ1-4, with D unclear. The CDR3 runs to 18 residues. CDR1 is MGHRA and CDR2 is YSYEKL in the germline V gene. Trimming pared 4 bases from V and 0 bases from J, leaving 18 bases between.

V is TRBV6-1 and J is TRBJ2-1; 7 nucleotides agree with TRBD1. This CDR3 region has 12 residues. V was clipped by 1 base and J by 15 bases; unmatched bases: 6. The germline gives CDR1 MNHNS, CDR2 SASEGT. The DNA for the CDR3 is TGTGCCAGCAGTGAAGAAACAGGGGCGGCGTTCTTC. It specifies CASSEETGAAFF.

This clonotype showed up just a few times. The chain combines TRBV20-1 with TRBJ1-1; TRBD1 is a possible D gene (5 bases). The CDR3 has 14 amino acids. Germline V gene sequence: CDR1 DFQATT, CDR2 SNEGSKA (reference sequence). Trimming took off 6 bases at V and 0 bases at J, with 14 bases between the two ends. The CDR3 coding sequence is TGCAGTGCCCGAAGGGGACTGCTGAACACTGAAGCTTTCTTT. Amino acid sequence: CSARRGLLNTEAFF.

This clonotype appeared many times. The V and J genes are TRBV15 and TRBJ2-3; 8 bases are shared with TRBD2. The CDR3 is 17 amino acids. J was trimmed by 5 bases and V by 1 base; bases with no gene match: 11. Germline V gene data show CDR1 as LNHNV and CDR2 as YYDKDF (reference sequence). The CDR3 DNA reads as TGTGCCACCAGCAGAGGCGGTCGGGGACTAGAGAAAGATACGCAGTATTTT. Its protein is CATSRGGRGLEKDTQYF.

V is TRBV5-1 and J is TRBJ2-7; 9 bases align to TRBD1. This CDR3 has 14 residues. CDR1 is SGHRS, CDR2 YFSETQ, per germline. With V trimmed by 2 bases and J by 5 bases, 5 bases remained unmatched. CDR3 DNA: TGCGCCAGCAGCTTCGTGACAGGGGGGGACGAGCAGTACTTC. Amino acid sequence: CASSFVTGGDEQYF.

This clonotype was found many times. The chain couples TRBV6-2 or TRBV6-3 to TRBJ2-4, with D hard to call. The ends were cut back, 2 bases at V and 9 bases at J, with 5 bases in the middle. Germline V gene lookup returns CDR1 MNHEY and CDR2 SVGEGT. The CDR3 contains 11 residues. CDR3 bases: TGTGCCAGCAGTTACATTAGCATTCAGTACTTC. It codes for CASSYISIQYF.